These 16 T cell receptor beta chains were sequenced from one sample in a study of cytomegalovirus exposure and HLA in healthy donors. PCR used 60 Vbeta primers and 13 Jbeta primers. Assay used: immunoSEQ multiplex PCR; TCRdb lists only in-frame clones, some missing. The sample gives 200,000 or so clones, around 77% of which show up once; 2.5% to 3.5% is in the top ten. Sequencing input: PBMCs. The receptors stem from a woman in her thirties in good health and CMV-seronegative.

A single count supports this clone. The chain recombines TRBV2 with TRBJ1-4; TRBD1 matches at 9 bases. CDR1 is SNHLY, CDR2 FYNNEI, per germline. The CDR3 runs to 14 residues. V was pared by 6 bases and J by 8 bases, with 7 bases of the junction left unmatched. Written as DNA, the CDR3 is TGTGCCAGCAGCCCTGACAGGGGGAGGGAAAAACTGTTTTTT. Translating gives CASSPDRGREKLFF.

The V call is TRBV9, the J call TRBJ2-7; D may be TRBD1 (5 bases). CDR3 length: 14 amino acids. Trimming removed 3 bases from V and 0 bases from J, with 10 bases in between. Germline lookup yields CDR1 SGDLS and CDR2 YYNGEE. CDR3 residues: CASSADSSSYEQYF. In DNA, the CDR3 is TGTGCCAGCAGCGCAGACAGTAGCTCCTACGAGCAGTACTTC.

The V call is TRBV2, the J call TRBJ1-2, with TRBD1 as a possible D gene (6 bases). V was pared by 6 bases and J by 5 bases, with 13 bases between. CDR3 size: 13 residues. Germline values: CDR1 SNHLY, CDR2 FYNNEI. CDR3 DNA: TGTGCCAGCAGCTTACAGGGAGGGTATGGCTACACCTTC. Translation: CASSLQGGYGYTF.

The chain couples TRBV10-1 to TRBJ2-5, with TRBD1 identical over 11 bases. The J call may be mistaken, given a closer DNA end match to TRBJ2-7. The CDR3 is 16 residues long. Looked up from germline, CDR1 is WNHNN and CDR2 is SYGVQD (reference sequence). DNA of the CDR3: TGCGCCAGCAGTGAGGAGCAGGGACAGGGGGTCTACGAGCAGTACTTC. It is translated as CASSEEQGQGVYEQYF.

This clone was recorded only once. The chain carries TRBV7-8 and TRBJ1-1; no reliable D call. Germline V gene data show CDR1 as SGHVS and CDR2 as FQNEAQ. The CDR3 spans 16 residues. V lost 5 bases to trimming and J lost 0 bases, with 16 bases between them. The CDR3 loop reads CASSIDGGTLNTEAFF. DNA for the CDR3: TGTGCCAGCAGCATCGACGGAGGAACATTGAACACTGAAGCTTTCTTT.

The CDR3 spells CASSSQLSYNEQFF. CDR3 nucleotide sequence: TGCGCCAGCAGCTCCCAGTTGTCCTACAATGAGCAGTTCTTC. V gene TRBV5-1 combines with J gene TRBJ2-1; D uncertain. With 3 bases removed from V and 1 base from J, the gap between germline ends came to 8 bases. CDR3 length equals 14 residues. Germline V gene lookup returns CDR1 SGHRS and CDR2 YFSETQ.

The gene calls are TRBV7-6 and TRBJ1-3, with D possibly being TRBD1 (5 bases). CDR3 size: 16 residues. Germline loops: CDR1 SGHVS, CDR2 FNYEAQ. Trimming cost V 1 base and J 4 bases, with 14 bases left between them. The CDR3 DNA follows: TGTGCCAGCAGCTTAGAACCCAGGGCCGTGGGAAACACCATATATTTT. Translated, it gives CASSLEPRAVGNTIYF.

Comments on this clone: At the DNA level, this CDR3 is encoded by other sequences in the same sample as well. The CDR3 region has the DNA TGCGCCAGCAGCCAAGTGGGGGGGAACACTGAAGCTTTCTTT. Translated: CASSQVGGNTEAFF. V and J are TRBV4-1 and TRBJ1-1; tentatively, D is TRBD1 (5 bases). Germline lookup yields CDR1 MGHRA and CDR2 YSYEKL. V was pared by 1 base and J by 1 base, with 7 bases between. The CDR3 runs to 14 residues.

This chain connects TRBV5-1 to TRBJ2-1; TRBD2 matches 8 bases. Looked up from germline, CDR1 is SGHRS and CDR2 is YFSETQ. The CDR3 contains 16 residues. J gave up 9 bases and V 4 bases, and 15 bases lay outside the gene matches. CDR3: CASSPSGTRGLPEQFF. The DNA of the CDR3 is TGCGCCAGCAGCCCCTCCGGGACTAGAGGACTCCCTGAGCAGTTCTTC.

This clone showed up just a few times. The chain recombines TRBV6-1 with TRBJ2-3; 7 positions agree with TRBD2. CDR3 size: 14 residues. The germline CDR1 and CDR2 sequences are MNHNS and SASEGT. V was clipped by 9 bases and J by 5 bases; unmatched bases: 11. The CDR3 loop reads CASKLAFRGDTQYF. DNA for the CDR3: TGTGCCAGTAAACTAGCGTTTCGGGGAGATACGCAGTATTTT.

The rearrangement joins TRBV2 to TRBJ1-5; D is undetermined. The CDR3 runs 14 residues. V was cut by 3 bases and J by 3 bases, with 9 bases left in between. The germline V gene encodes CDR1 SNHLY and CDR2 FYNNEI. Written as DNA, the CDR3 is TGTGCCAGCAGTGACATAAGCTCCAATCAGCCCCAGCATTTT. Residues: CASSDISSNQPQHF.

The V and J genes are TRBV19 and TRBJ1-4; TRBD1 might be the D (5 bases). V was pared by 11 bases and J by 2 bases, with 12 bases between. Germline V gene data show CDR1 as LNHDA and CDR2 as SQIVND (reference sequence). The CDR3 extends over 13 amino acids. In DNA, the CDR3 is TGTGCCTCTAAAAGGGGCACTAATGAAAAACTGTTTTTT. Residues: CASKRGTNEKLFF.

The rearrangement links TRBV19 to TRBJ1-5, with TRBD1 matching over 8 bases. This CDR3 spans 15 amino acids. The germline gives CDR1 LNHDA, CDR2 SQIVND (reference sequence). The V segment lost 7 bases and the J segment 7 bases; nucleotides outside the gene matches: 12. The DNA for the CDR3 is TGTGCCAGTAAAATAACACAGGGGGGGGTACAGCCCCAGCATTTT. Amino acids: CASKITQGGVQPQHF. Variable domain in full (rest from reference TRBV19 and TRBJ1-5): DGGITQSPKYLFRKEGQNVTLSCEQNLNHDAMYWYRQDPGQGLRLIYYSQIVNDFQKGDIAEGYSVSREKKESFPLTVTSAQKNPTAFYLCASKITQGGVQPQHFGDGTRLSIL.

In its sample, this clone was seen once. V gene TRBV5-8 combines with J gene TRBJ2-5; no reliable D call. V was trimmed by 0 bases and J by 5 bases, leaving 5 bases between them. The CDR3 is 12 residues long. Germline V gene sequence: CDR1 SGHTS, CDR2 YDEGEE. This CDR3 is CASSLGPETQYF. CDR3 nucleotides: TGTGCCAGCAGCTTGGGGCCGGAGACCCAGTACTTC. The variable domain in full, completed from reference TRBV5-8 and TRBJ2-5, reads EAGVTQSPTHLIKTRGQQATLRCSPISGHTSVYWYQQALGLGLQFLLWYDEGEERNRGNFPPRFSGRQFPNYSSELNVNALELEDSALYLCASSLGPETQYFGPGTRLLVL.

J is TRBJ2-1 and V is TRBV15; 11 positions match TRBD2. The CDR3 is 16 residues long. J was trimmed by 3 bases and V by 0 bases; bases with no gene match: 1. CDR1 and CDR2 from the germline V gene are LNHNV and YYDKDF (reference sequence). The CDR3 spells CATSRDSGGGYNEQFF. CDR3 nucleotide sequence: TGTGCCACCAGCAGAGATAGCGGGGGGGGCTACAATGAGCAGTTCTTC.

This chain joins TRBV7-9 and TRBJ1-1, with TRBD1 as a possible D gene (6 bases). The CDR3 has 13 residues. Trimming shortened V by 5 bases and J by 3 bases, and 10 bases separated the two germline ends. Germline CDR1 reads SEHNR; CDR2 reads FQNEAQ (reference sequence). As DNA, the CDR3 is TGTGCCAGCAGCCGGGACACTTACACTGAAGCTTTCTTT. Protein: CASSRDTYTEAFF. The whole variable domain, filled in from reference TRBV7-9 and TRBJ1-1, reads DTGVSQNPRHKITKRGQNVTFRCDPISEHNRLYWYRQTLGQGPEFLTYFQNEAQLEKSRLLSDRFSAERPKGSFSTLEIQRTEQGDSAMYLCASSRDTYTEAFFGQGTRLTVV.